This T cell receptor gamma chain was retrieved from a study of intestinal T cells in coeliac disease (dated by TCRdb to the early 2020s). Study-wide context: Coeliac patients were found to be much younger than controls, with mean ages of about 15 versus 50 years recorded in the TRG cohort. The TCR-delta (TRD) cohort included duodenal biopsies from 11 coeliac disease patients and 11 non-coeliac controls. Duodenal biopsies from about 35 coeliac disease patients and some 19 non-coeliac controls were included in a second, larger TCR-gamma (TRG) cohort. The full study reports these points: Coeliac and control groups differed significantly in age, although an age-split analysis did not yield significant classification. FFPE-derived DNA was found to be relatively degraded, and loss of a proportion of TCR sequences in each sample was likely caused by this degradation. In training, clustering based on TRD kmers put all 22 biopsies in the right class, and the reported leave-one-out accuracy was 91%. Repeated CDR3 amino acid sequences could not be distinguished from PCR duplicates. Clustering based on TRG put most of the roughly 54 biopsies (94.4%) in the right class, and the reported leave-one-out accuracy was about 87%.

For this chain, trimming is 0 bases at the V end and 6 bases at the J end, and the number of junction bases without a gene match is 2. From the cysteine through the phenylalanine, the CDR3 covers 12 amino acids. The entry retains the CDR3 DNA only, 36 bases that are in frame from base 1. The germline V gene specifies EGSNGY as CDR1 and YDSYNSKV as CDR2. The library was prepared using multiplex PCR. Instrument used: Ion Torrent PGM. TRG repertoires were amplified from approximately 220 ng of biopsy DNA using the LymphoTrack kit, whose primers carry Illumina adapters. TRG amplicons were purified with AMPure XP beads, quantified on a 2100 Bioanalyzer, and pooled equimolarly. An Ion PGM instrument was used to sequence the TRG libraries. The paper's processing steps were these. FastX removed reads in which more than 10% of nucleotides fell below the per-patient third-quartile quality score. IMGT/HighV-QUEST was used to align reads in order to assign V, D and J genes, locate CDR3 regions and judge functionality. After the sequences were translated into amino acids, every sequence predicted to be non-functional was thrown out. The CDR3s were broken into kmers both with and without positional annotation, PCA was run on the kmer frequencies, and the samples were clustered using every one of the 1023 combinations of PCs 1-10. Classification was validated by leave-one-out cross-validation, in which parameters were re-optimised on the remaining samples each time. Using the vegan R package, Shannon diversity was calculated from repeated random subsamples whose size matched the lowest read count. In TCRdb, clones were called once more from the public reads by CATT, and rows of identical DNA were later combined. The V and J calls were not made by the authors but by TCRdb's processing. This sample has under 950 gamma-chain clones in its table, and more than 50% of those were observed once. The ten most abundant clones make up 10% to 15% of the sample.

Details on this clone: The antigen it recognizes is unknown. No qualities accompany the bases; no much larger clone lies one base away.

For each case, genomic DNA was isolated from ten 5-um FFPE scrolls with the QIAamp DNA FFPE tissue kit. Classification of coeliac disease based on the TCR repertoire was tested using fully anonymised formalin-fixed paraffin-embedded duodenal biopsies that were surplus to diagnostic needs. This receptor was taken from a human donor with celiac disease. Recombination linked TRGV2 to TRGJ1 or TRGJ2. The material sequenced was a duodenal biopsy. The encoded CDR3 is CATWDGPYKKLF. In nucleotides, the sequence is TGTGCCACCTGGGACGGGCCTTATAAGAAACTCTTT.